A selection of T cell receptor beta chains follows, all from one sample in a study of regulatory T cells in long-lasting Graves disease. TCRdb reprocessed the multiplex PCR reads via MiXCR and lists one record per CDR3 protein. The sample has 350,000 to 500,000 distinct CDR3 sequences, 21% seen once; the top ten hold roughly 13%. Sample: peripheral blood mononuclear cells (PBMCs), taken when the disease was refractory, from a patient treated with antithyroid drugs. These receptors originate from a female donor with Graves disease. Both conserved end residues are part of each CDR3. The D gene is left open where the match is weak. Size is omitted from some rows. Given values are once, few, many or a class for expanded clones.

J gene	V gene	clone size	D gene	CDR3 DNA	CDR3 protein
TRBJ1-5	TRBV28	few	-	TGTGCCAGCAGGGGAAATATCAGAAATCAGCCCCAGCATTTT	CASRGNIRNQPQHF
TRBJ1-1	TRBV11-2	many	-	TGTGCCAGCAGCACAGACGGTTACCTGAACACTGAAGCTTTCTTT	CASSTDGYLNTEAFF
TRBJ2-5	TRBV18	once	TRBD2	TGTGCCAGCTCACCTACACACCTAGAACGAGGACTAGCCAAAGAGACCCAGTACTTC	CASSPTHLERGLAKETQYF
TRBJ1-5	TRBV7-2	few	-	TGTGCCAGCAGCTTTAAAAGGGGTCAGCCCCAGCATTTT	CASSFKRGQPQHF
TRBJ2-3	TRBV7-2	few	TRBD1	TGTGCCAGCAGCGACTACAGGGGGCTCGATACGCAGTATTTT	CASSDYRGLDTQYF
TRBJ2-1	TRBV20-1	-	TRBD2	TGCAGTGCTAGTAGGCTAGCGGTCTACAATGAGCAGTTCTTC	CSASRLAVYNEQFF
TRBJ2-7	TRBV28	many	TRBD2	TGTGCCACCTCTCTTGCGGGAGGCCCTCGATACGAGCAGTACTTC	CATSLAGGPRYEQYF
TRBJ2-3	TRBV7-2	few	TRBD2	TGTGCCAGCACCCCCGGGACTAGTGCAGATACGCAGTATTTT	CASTPGTSADTQYF
TRBJ2-2	TRBV6-1	many	-	TGTGCCAGCAGTGAAGGCAGGGGGAACACCGGGGAGCTGTTTTTT	CASSEGRGNTGELFF
TRBJ1-1	TRBV29-1	many	TRBD1	TGCAGCGTCGGGGACAGGGGAAGGACTGAAGCTTTCTTT	CSVGDRGRTEAFF